A selection of T cell receptor beta chains follows, all from one sample in a study of blood T cell repertoires in COVID-19. The assay was immunoSEQ multiplex PCR, and TCRdb's table has in-frame clones only and misses some. The profile shows 150,000 or so clones, approximately 80% of them singletons. The sample comprised peripheral blood. Receptors originate from a human donor in a cohort sampled during active COVID-19. Both conserved end residues are part of each CDR3. D genes are given only for firm matches. Clone size is stated in some rows and not others, as once, few, many or a class when expanded.

TGTGCCAGTCACCGGGACAGGCCCTACGAGCAGTACTTC CASHRDRPYEQYF 13 NA TRBJ2-7 TRBD1 TRBV6-5
TGCGCCAGCAGCTTGAATCCCGCGGGCGACACCGGGGAGCTGTTTTTT CASSLNPAGDTGELFF 16 once TRBJ2-2 NA TRBV5-1
TGTGCCACCAGCAGAGATTCAGGAACGGCGATCTATGGCTACACCTTC CATSRDSGTAIYGYTF 16 NA TRBJ1-2 NA TRBV15
TGTGCCAGCAGCCGGGAGGGGATGGAAACGCAGTATTTT CASSREGMETQYF 13 NA TRBJ2-3 TRBD2 TRBV7-8
TGTGCCAGCAGCCTAGTGCGGACTAGCAGATTACAGTTCTTC CASSLVRTSRLQFF 14 NA TRBJ2-1 TRBD2 TRBV14
TGTGCCAGCAGCTTGTCAGGGCCCCTTGAAGCTTTCTTT CASSLSGPLEAFF 13 few TRBJ1-1 NA TRBV11-3
TGTGCCAGCAGCTCCCTCGGACACGAGACAGATACGCAGTATTTT CASSSLGHETDTQYF 15 NA TRBJ2-3 NA TRBV7-3
TGTGCCATCAGTGAGAGAAGAGACACTGAAGCTTTCTTT CAISERRDTEAFF 13 once TRBJ1-1 NA TRBV10-3
TGTGCCAGCAGTCCGGGACAGGGTCAGGGCTACACCTTC CASSPGQGQGYTF 13 NA TRBJ1-2 TRBD1 TRBV2
TGTGCCAGCAGCCTCCAACTAGCGGGATCGTACAATGAGCAGTTCTTC CASSLQLAGSYNEQFF 16 NA TRBJ2-1 TRBD2 TRBV7-2
TGTGCCAGCAGTTTACAGGGTAATTCACCCCTCCACTTT CASSLQGNSPLHF 13 few TRBJ1-6 NA TRBV12-3/TRBV12-4
TGTGCCAGCAGCTTAAACAGAGAGACCCAGTACTTC CASSLNRETQYF 12 NA TRBJ2-5 NA TRBV11-1
TGCGCCAGCAGCTTGGAGGGGCTGGGAGATACGCAGTATTTT CASSLEGLGDTQYF 14 NA TRBJ2-3 NA TRBV5-1
TGTGCCAGCAGTTCTTCCGGGCAGGGTGAAAAACTGTTTTTT CASSSSGQGEKLFF 14 NA TRBJ1-4 NA TRBV25-1
TGCGCCAGCAGCCTCAGACCCCCGGGAGTAAACTATGGCTACACCTTC CASSLRPPGVNYGYTF 16 NA TRBJ1-2 NA TRBV4-1
TGTGCCAGCAGCTTGGCACTAGCGGGGGACACCGGGGAGCTGTTTTTT CASSLALAGDTGELFF 16 NA TRBJ2-2 TRBD2 TRBV5-5
TGCGCCAGCAGCCCTGGGACACCCGCGGAGGACGAGCAGTACTTC CASSPGTPAEDEQYF 15 NA TRBJ2-7 NA TRBV5-1
TGTGCCAGCAGTTACGCCGGGACAACTATGGACAATGAGCAGTTCTTC CASSYAGTTMDNEQFF 16 NA TRBJ2-1 NA TRBV6-2/TRBV6-3
TGTGCCAGCAGCGCCGCCGGGACAGAAAACATTCAGTACTTC CASSAAGTENIQYF 14 NA TRBJ2-4 TRBD1 TRBV6-5
TGTGCCAGCAGCACCCGTCGGACAGCGGGAGGTGAGAATGAGCAGTTCTTC CASSTRRTAGGENEQFF 17 NA TRBJ2-1 TRBD2 TRBV6-2/TRBV6-3